One T cell receptor (beta chain) is described in this entry. Trimming took 5 bases from V and 9 from J; bases not matched to a gene: 5. Germline V CDR1 and CDR2: SGHRS, YFSETQ. The CDR3 runs 13 residues. The sample comes from a study of T cell changes during pregnancy in multiple sclerosis. Some clones are missing from TCRdb's copy, which holds only in-frame ones; the method was immunoSEQ multiplex PCR. The sample records tens of thousands of clones, 80% to 90% being singletons. This sequence originates from a female donor with multiple sclerosis, enrolled in a pregnancy study. The specimen was CD8+ T cells from peripheral blood mononuclear cells, collected in the second trimester of pregnancy. The V call is TRBV5-1, the J call TRBJ2-2, with TRBD1 identical over 9 bases. The chain's CDR3 is CASSQTGGRELFF. The CDR3 DNA sequence: TGCGCCAGCAGTCAGACAGGGGGAAGGGAGCTGTTTTTT.